This T cell receptor beta chain was captured by sequencing in a study of patients and donors after allogeneic stem cell transplantation (dated by TCRdb to about 2020). CDR1 and CDR2 are read off the germline V gene as SGHDT and YYEEEE. At the junction V is shortened by 1 base and J by 2 bases, with 12 bases in between. Including the terminal cysteine and phenylalanine, the CDR3 comprises 15 residues. The retained sequence is limited to the CDR3, 45 bases, with the frame set at the first base. Library preparation was by RT-PCR. The reads were generated on a NextSeq 550. The public reads were reanalyzed by TCRdb: fastp trimming at Q25, MiXCR alignment, in-frame beta chains only. Rows with one shared CDR3 protein collapse into an entry with the most common genes and DNA. The sample table lists about 2,500 distinct CDR3 sequences, around 8% of them with a count of one. The ten most abundant clones make up around 30% of the sample.

Compared with the rest of its sample, this clonotype is medium-sized (0.01 to 0.1%). Its antigen is currently not known. Base-call qualities are not available, and no considerably larger clone is one nucleotide away. This TCR derives from a human donor who was either an allogeneic HSCT recipient or a stem cell or donor lymphocyte infusion donor (not recorded which). It is not recorded whose cells these are; they may come from a transplant donor. The sequence joins TRBV5-6 to TRBJ1-1; a weak D assignment points to TRBD1 (6 bases agree). Sequencing used blood, either unsorted or a sorted T cell fraction (not recorded which). CDR3 reads: CASSLYPDSNTEAFF. Read as DNA, the sequence is TGTGCCAGCAGCTTGTACCCGGACAGTAACACTGAAGCTTTCTTT.